This T cell receptor beta chain came from a study of T cells in Graves' hyperthyroidism and ophthalmopathy. RNA transcripts provided the source from which TCR beta CDR3 regions were amplified. TCR CDR3 regions were first amplified by RT-PCR with HTBI primers. From the multiplex PCR reads, TCRdb called clonotypes with MiXCR, one entry per CDR3 protein. The sample has around 660,000 distinct CDR3 sequences, 40% to 55% seen once. V was cut by 0 bases and J by 4 bases, with 7 bases left in between. The CDR3 sequence is 14 residues long. From germline, CDR1 is MNHEY and CDR2 SVGAGI. This TCR came from an adult man with Graves' disease, either hyperthyroidism or ophthalmopathy (not recorded which). The source material was peripheral blood or thyroid tissue (not recorded which). The chain links TRBV6-5 to TRBJ1-5, with no clear D. CDR3 bases: TGTGCCAGCAGTTACTCGACGTTGAATCAGCCCCAGCATTTT. Protein sequence: CASSYSTLNQPQHF.